This entry features one TCR beta chain sequence. It lacks a known antigen. No clone much larger than this one lies a single base away; base qualities are absent. The sample holds other DNA sequences that translate to the same CDR3. The entry originates in a study of blood T cell repertoires in COVID-19 (dated by TCRdb to the early 2020s). The study in broad terms: The collaborator samples originated in the United States, Italy and Spain and spanned the acute and convalescent phases of COVID-19. The prospective study material was composed of cDNA or gDNA derived from T cells, B-cell-depleted T cells, or PBMCs. The dataset comprised deeply sampled blood TCRbeta repertoires from subjects exposed to, actively infected with, or recovered from COVID-19. A freely available public database, intended as a resource for researchers studying the immune response to SARS-CoV-2, is where the repertoires were released. Samples came from the ongoing ImmuneRACE study (first 160 participants) plus 1,254 subjects from 6 global collaborators. Sample metadata almost always included a de-identified subject ID, COVID-19 status, age in years and sex. HLA class I and class II types, where available, came from metadata supplied by the sample provider rather than from assay-based typing.

Results the study describes overall, beyond this receptor: The quantity of clinical and demographic metadata differed by source and by participant and was supplied without curation.

The immunoSEQ Assay, a bias-controlled multiplex PCR, was used to amplify TCRbeta CDR3 regions from genomic DNA. The source study handled its data this way. Nucleated cell counts per sample were estimated from amplification of reference gene primers within the assay. Sequence reads were collapsed and filtered to measure the absolute abundance of every unique TCRbeta CDR3 rearrangement. For each sample, productive Simpson clonality was calculated as the square root of Simpson's diversity index across productive rearrangements. TCRdb took over this immuneACCESS table, retaining in-frame rearrangements with V and J assigned. Such tables are incomplete; in checked studies, under half of the missing clones stem from an unresolved V gene, and the remainder is unexplained. Clone size and the V and J calls come from that table; the DNA yielded D and trimming. This sample gives about 260,000 clones in total; about nine tenths of them show up just once. The ten largest clones take up roughly 1.6% of the sample.

Trimming takes 0 bases from V and 1 base from J, and the germline ends sit 4 bases apart. Including the terminal cysteine and phenylalanine, the CDR3 comprises 14 residues. CDR3 DNA only is kept here, 42 bases in frame from base 1. Per the germline V gene, SGHRS is the CDR1 and YFSETQ is the CDR2. Samples from volunteer blood donors who had recovered from COVID-19 were contributed by a second Seattle source. Each collaborating institution followed its own protocols to collect whole blood in K2EDTA tubes. For TCRbeta analysis, collaborators shipped samples in one of three forms: frozen whole blood, isolated PBMCs, or DNA extracted from either of those sample types.

Sequenced input: peripheral blood. This receptor was identified in a woman in her thirties or forties who had recovered from COVID-19. This chain joins TRBV5-1 to TRBJ2-2; the D gene assignment is ambiguous. The CDR3 reads CASSLGGNTGELFF. At the DNA level, the sequence is TGCGCCAGCAGCTTGGGCGGGAACACCGGGGAGCTGTTTTTT. With the portions outside the CDR3 filled from the reference TRBV5-1 and TRBJ2-2 genes, the complete variable region becomes KAGVTQTPRYLIKTRGQQVTLSCSPISGHRSVSWYQQTPGQGLQFLFEYFSETQRNKGNFPGRFSGRQFSNSRSEMNVSTLELGDSALYLCASSLGGNTGELFFGEGSRLTVL.